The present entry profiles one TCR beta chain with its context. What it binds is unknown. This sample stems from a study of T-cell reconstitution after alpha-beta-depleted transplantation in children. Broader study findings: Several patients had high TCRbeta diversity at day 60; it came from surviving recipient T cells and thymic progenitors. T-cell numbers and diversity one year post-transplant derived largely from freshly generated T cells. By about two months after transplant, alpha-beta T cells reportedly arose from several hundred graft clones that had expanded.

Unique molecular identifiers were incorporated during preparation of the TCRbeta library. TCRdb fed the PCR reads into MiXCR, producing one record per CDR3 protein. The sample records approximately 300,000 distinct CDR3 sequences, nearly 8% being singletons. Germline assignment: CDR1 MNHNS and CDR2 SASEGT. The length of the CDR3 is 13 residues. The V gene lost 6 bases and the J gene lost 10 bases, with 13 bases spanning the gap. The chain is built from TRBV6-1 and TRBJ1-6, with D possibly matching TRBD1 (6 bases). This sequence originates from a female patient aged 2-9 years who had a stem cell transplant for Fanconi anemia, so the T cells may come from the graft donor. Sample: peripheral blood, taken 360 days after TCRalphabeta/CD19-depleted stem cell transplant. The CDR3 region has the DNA TGTGCCAGCAGATGGACAGTGGGATCACCCCTCCACTTT. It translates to CASRWTVGSPLHF.